The T cell receptor (beta chain) described here comes from a study of T-cell reconstitution after alpha-beta-depleted transplantation in children. Unique molecular identifiers were incorporated during preparation of the TCRbeta library. TCRdb itself ran the PCR reads through MiXCR, one entry per CDR3 protein. Among 450,000 to 600,000 distinct CDR3 sequences listed, approximately 16% were seen once. This receptor was identified in a human donor who donated a stem cell graft to a child with acute lymphoblastic leukemia. The sample consisted of PBMCs from the stem cell graft donor, taken from the stem cell graft.

CDR3 in DNA: TGCGCCAGCAGTGAGAACCTTAACTATGGCTACACCTTC. Its protein product is CASSENLNYGYTF. The chain combines TRBV10-2 with TRBJ1-2; D is ambiguous. The CDR3 totals 13 residues. Per germline, CDR1 WSHSY and CDR2 SAAADI. V was trimmed by 2 bases and J by 1 base, leaving 5 bases between them.